The 23 T cell receptor beta chains below were found in one sample sequenced in a study of T cells after yellow fever vaccination. TCRdb used MiXCR to reprocess the 5' RACE reads, holding one entry per CDR3 protein. The table shows about 320,000 distinct CDR3 sequences, with approximately 4.5% occurring only once. The material sequenced was PBMCs, taken 15 days after the yellow fever booster vaccination. Receptors originate from a man younger than 35 who received the YFV17D yellow fever vaccine.

The chain carries TRBV19 and TRBJ1-5; 9 bases map to TRBD1. Germline V lookup: CDR1 LNHDA, CDR2 SQIVND (reference sequence). The CDR3 has 16 residues. V shed 3 bases, J shed 7 bases, and the junction held 10 bases outside the gene matches. The CDR3 sequence: CASSMGTGKSGQPQHF. Here the CDR3 DNA reads TGTGCCAGTAGTATGGGGACAGGGAAAAGCGGACAGCCCCAGCATTTT. The whole variable domain, filled in from reference TRBV19 and TRBJ1-5, reads DGGITQSPKYLFRKEGQNVTLSCEQNLNHDAMYWYRQDPGQGLRLIYYSQIVNDFQKGDIAEGYSVSREKKESFPLTVTSAQKNPTAFYLCASSMGTGKSGQPQHFGDGTRLSIL.

This clonotype appeared a few times. The chain is built from TRBV13 and TRBJ1-2; the D is unclear. Germline V gene lookup returns CDR1 PRHDT and CDR2 FYEKMQ (reference sequence). This CDR3 contains 15 residues. V lost 5 bases to trimming and J lost 4 bases, with 17 bases between them. The CDR3 loop reads CASSLSAETLYGYTF. The CDR3 DNA follows: TGTGCCAGCAGCCTATCCGCGGAAACTCTCTATGGCTACACCTTC. The full variable domain, in which reference TRBV13 and TRBJ1-2 provide the parts outside the CDR3, is AAGVIQSPRHLIKEKRETATLKCYPIPRHDTVYWYQQGPGQDPQFLISFYEKMQSDKGSIPDRFSAQQFSDYHSELNMSSLELGDSALYFCASSLSAETLYGYTFGSGTRLTVV.

This clonotype showed up many times. The rearrangement links TRBV5-1 to TRBJ2-7; D assignment may be TRBD1 or TRBD2 (5 bases each). The V gene's germline CDR1 is SGHRS and CDR2 YFSETQ. CDR3 length: 14 residues. V was trimmed by 3 bases and J by 2 bases, leaving 12 bases between them. The chain's CDR3 is CASSSAGTPYEQYF. In DNA, the CDR3 is TGCGCCAGCAGCTCCGCCGGGACGCCCTACGAGCAGTACTTC.

Note on this clonotype: Possible read error: a much larger clone is one base away. V is TRBV4-2 and J is TRBJ1-6; tentatively, D is TRBD1 (5 bases). The CDR3 runs 15 residues. Germline CDR1 reads LGHNA; CDR2 reads YNFKEQ. CDR3 region: CASSQGGGVNSHLHF. Written as DNA, the CDR3 is TGTGCCAGCAGCCAAGGGGGGGGGGTCAACTCACACCTCCACTTT.

This clonotype was picked up a small number of times. The chain links TRBV6-5 to TRBJ2-2, with D perhaps matching TRBD1 (5 bases). V dropped 8 bases and J dropped 1 base, with 17 bases sitting between them. Germline values: CDR1 MNHEY, CDR2 SVGAGI. The CDR3 is made up of 16 amino acids. CDR3 protein: CASGKGPGQNTGELFF. CDR3 DNA sequence: TGTGCCAGCGGGAAGGGTCCTGGACAGAACACCGGGGAGCTGTTTTTT.

There are many counts of this clonotype. This sequence joins TRBV7-7 and TRBJ2-7, with TRBD1 matching 10 bases. Unmatched junction bases numbered 4, after V lost 5 bases and J lost 0 bases. The CDR3 spans 15 residues. The germline V gene encodes CDR1 SSHAT and CDR2 FNYEAQ (reference sequence). The CDR3 nucleotides are TGTGCCAGCAGCCCTCGGACAGGGGGCTCCTACGAGCAGTACTTC. It codes for CASSPRTGGSYEQYF. Based on the CDR3 plus reference TRBV7-7 and TRBJ2-7, the full variable domain is GAGVSQSPRYKVTKRGQDVTLRCDPISSHATLYWYQQALGQGPEFLTYFNYEAQPDKSGLPSDRFSAERPEGSISTLTIQRTEQRDSAMYRCASSPRTGGSYEQYFGPGTRLTVT.

The rearrangement joins TRBV5-1 to TRBJ1-6; D is possibly TRBD1 (6 bases). This CDR3 has 14 amino acids. V lost 0 bases and J 10 bases, leaving 11 bases between the germline ends. CDR1 is SGHRS, CDR2 YFSETQ, per germline. The CDR3 DNA follows: TGCGCCAGCAGCTTGGACAGGGTGCAATCACCCCTCCACTTT. Translation gives CASSLDRVQSPLHF.

The sample holds many counts of this clonotype. J is TRBJ1-5 and V is TRBV3-1; D gene ambiguous. The CDR3 consists of 15 residues. Trimming took off 4 bases at V and 0 bases at J, with 10 bases between the two ends. CDR1 and CDR2 from the germline V gene are LGHDT and YNNKEL (reference sequence). CDR3 coding DNA: TGTGCCAGCAGCCCGGGAGTGAATAGCAATCAGCCCCAGCATTTT. This codes for CASSPGVNSNQPQHF.

Ten or more counts support this clonotype. The V call is TRBV27, the J call TRBJ1-6; no definite D call. This CDR3 comprises 14 residues. Germline CDR1 and CDR2: MNHEY and SMNVEV (reference sequence). V lost 6 bases and J lost 11, with 17 bases in between. CDR3 loop: CASSRKDQFTPLHF. CDR3 DNA: TGTGCCAGCAGCCGAAAAGATCAATTTACACCCCTCCACTTT.

The chain combines TRBV4-1 with TRBJ2-3; a weak D match, TRBD1 (5 bases). This CDR3 contains 17 residues. CDR1 is MGHRA and CDR2 is YSYEKL in the germline V gene. V shed 1 base and J shed 2 bases, with 16 bases lying between them. Written as DNA, the CDR3 is TGCGCCAGCAGCCAAGGGGGCGCGCGCGCAGTCACAGATACGCAGTATTTT. Its protein is CASSQGGARAVTDTQYF.

This clonotype was recorded a few times. The chain joins TRBV28 to TRBJ2-5; 9 nucleotides agree with TRBD2. CDR1 is MDHEN, CDR2 SYDVKM, per germline. The J segment lost 2 bases and the V segment lost 10 bases, leaving 14 bases of the junction unmatched. This CDR3 is built from 16 residues. The CDR3 bases are TGTGCCACAACGACGGAGCGGGGGGCACTACAAGAGACCCAGTACTTC. Encoded protein: CATTTERGALQETQYF.

This clonotype was observed at least ten times. This chain links TRBV7-2 with TRBJ2-5, with D uncertain. CDR3 length: 14 amino acids. V was shortened by 5 bases and J by 0 bases, with 10 bases between the two germline ends. Germline values: CDR1 SGHTA, CDR2 FQGNSA. This CDR3 is CASSPRTYQETQYF. The CDR3 coding sequence is TGTGCCAGCAGCCCCAGAACGTACCAAGAGACCCAGTACTTC.

This clonotype was seen many times. This rearrangement joins TRBV6-1 to TRBJ2-2; no clear D. Per the germline V gene, CDR1 is MNHNS and CDR2 is SASEGT. Trimming left V 8 bases short and J 0 bases short, with 7 bases between. The CDR3 has 13 amino acids. The CDR3 sequence: CASRITNTGELFF. CDR3 nucleotide sequence: TGTGCCAGCCGGATTACGAACACCGGGGAGCTGTTTTTT.

This clonotype has a handful of counts. V and J are TRBV19 and TRBJ1-5; D is uncertain. This CDR3 is 14 amino acids long. Germline CDR1 is LNHDA and CDR2 is SQIVND (reference sequence). The germline V and J ends were trimmed by 8 bases and 0 bases, with 11 bases remaining between them. The CDR3: CASCRKSSNQPQHF. The CDR3 DNA reads as TGTGCCAGTTGTAGGAAATCTAGCAATCAGCCCCAGCATTTT.

The chain uses TRBV23-1 and TRBJ2-3; D possibly matches TRBD1 or TRBD2 (6 bases each). TRBV23-1 is an open reading frame, and its role is uncertain. The V gene lost 0 bases and the J gene lost 3 bases, with 13 bases spanning the gap. The CDR3 totals 16 residues. The CDR3 protein is CASSQSGGIATDTQYF. The CDR3 coding sequence is TGCGCCAGCAGTCAATCAGGGGGGATAGCGACAGATACGCAGTATTTT.

The chain recombines TRBV11-2 with TRBJ1-2, with 7 bases that match TRBD1. Germline lookup yields CDR1 SGHAT and CDR2 FQNNGV. V shed 5 bases and J 7 bases; nucleotides not matched to a gene: 10. The CDR3 runs 14 residues. CDR3 in DNA: TGTGCCAGCAGCCCCAATCAGGGGGGCGGTGGCTACACCTTC. Amino acid sequence: CASSPNQGGGGYTF.

This clonotype was observed many times. The chain carries TRBV6-2 or TRBV6-3 and TRBJ1-2; tentatively, D is TRBD1 (5 bases). Trimming shortened V by 4 bases and J by 4 bases, and 13 bases separated the two germline ends. This CDR3 is built from 14 residues. Germline V gives CDR1 MNHEY, CDR2 SVGEGT. CDR3 DNA: TGTGCCAGCAGTTCCTTGACGGGACCCTATGGCTACACCTTC. Its translation: CASSSLTGPYGYTF.

This clonotype was counted at least ten times. This CDR3 is CTAGARRREQYF. The CDR3, as DNA: TGCACCGCGGGGGCCCGTCGGAGGGAGCAGTACTTC. The rearrangement uses TRBV29-1 and TRBJ2-7, with D perhaps TRBD2 (7 bases). The germline V gene has CDR1 SQVTM and CDR2 ANQGSEA. The CDR3 is 12 amino acids.

The sample holds many counts of this clonotype. The CDR3 bases are TGTGCCAGCAGCTTACGGGCTAGCAGCGATACGCAGTATTTT. It yields the protein CASSLRASSDTQYF. The chain couples TRBV7-3 to TRBJ2-3; D is perhaps TRBD2 (5 bases). Per the germline V gene, CDR1 is SGHTA and CDR2 is FQGTGA. Trimming took 2 bases from V and 6 from J, leaving 12 bases between them. CDR3 length equals 14 residues. The entire variable domain, with the rest obtained from reference TRBV7-3 and TRBJ2-3, is as follows: GAGVSQTPSNKVTEKGKYVELRCDPISGHTALYWYRQSLGQGPEFLIYFQGTGAADDSGLPNDRFFAVRPEGSVSTLKIQRTERGDSAVYLCASSLRASSDTQYFGPGTRLTVL.

This clonotype has only a few counts. V usage is TRBV4-3 and J usage is TRBJ1-6; 8 bases line up with TRBD1. Unmatched junction bases numbered 6, after V lost 4 bases and J lost 7 bases. This CDR3 region has 15 residues. CDR1 LGHNA and CDR2 YSLEER come from the germline V gene. CDR3 region: CASSPQGAQNSPLHF. CDR3 DNA: TGCGCCAGCAGCCCGCAGGGGGCGCAAAATTCACCCCTCCACTTT.

This clonotype was observed at least ten times. The V call is TRBV4-3, the J call TRBJ2-2; D is unresolved. The CDR3 has 14 residues. V was trimmed by 4 bases and J by 3 bases, leaving 9 bases between them. The germline V gene encodes CDR1 LGHNA and CDR2 YSLEER. CDR3 sequence (DNA): TGCGCCAGCAGCCCCAGGACGGACACCGGGGAGCTGTTTTTT. Its protein product is CASSPRTDTGELFF.

This clonotype was seen ten or more times. V usage is TRBV29-1 and J usage is TRBJ2-1; unclear D gene. V lost 4 bases to trimming and J lost 8 bases, with 6 bases between them. This CDR3 spans 10 amino acids. Germline V gene sequence: CDR1 SQVTM, CDR2 ANQGSEA. The CDR3 sequence is CSVGLYEQFF. In DNA, the CDR3 is TGCAGCGTTGGATTGTATGAGCAGTTCTTC.

This clonotype was seen a handful of times. The chain links TRBV7-2 to TRBJ2-3; possibly TRBD2 for D (5 bases). Looked up from germline, CDR1 is SGHTA and CDR2 is FQGNSA. The CDR3 length is 12 residues. The V and J ends lost 5 bases and 7 bases respectively, with 10 bases between them. The DNA of the CDR3 is TGTGCCAGCAGCCCCGGGGTTTATACGCAGTATTTT. It is translated as CASSPGVYTQYF.